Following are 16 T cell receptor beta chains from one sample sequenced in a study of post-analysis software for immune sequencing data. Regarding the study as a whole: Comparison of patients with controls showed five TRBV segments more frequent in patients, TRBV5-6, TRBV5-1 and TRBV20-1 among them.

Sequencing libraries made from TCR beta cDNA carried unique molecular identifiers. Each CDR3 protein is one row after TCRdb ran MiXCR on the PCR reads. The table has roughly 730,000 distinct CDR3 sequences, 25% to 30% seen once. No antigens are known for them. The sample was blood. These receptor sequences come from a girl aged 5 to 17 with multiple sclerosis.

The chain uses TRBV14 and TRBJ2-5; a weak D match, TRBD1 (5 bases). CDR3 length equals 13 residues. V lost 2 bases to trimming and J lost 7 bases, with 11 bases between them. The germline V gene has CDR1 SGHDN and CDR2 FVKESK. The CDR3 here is CASSQRYQGTQYF. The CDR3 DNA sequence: TGTGCCAGCAGCCAACGGTACCAGGGGACCCAGTACTTC. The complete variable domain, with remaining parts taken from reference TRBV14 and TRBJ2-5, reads EAGVTQFPSHSVIEKGQTVTLRCDPISGHDNLYWYRRVMGKEIKFLLHFVKESKQDESGMPNNRFLAERTGGTYSTLKVQPAELEDSGVYFCASSQRYQGTQYFGPGTRLLVL.

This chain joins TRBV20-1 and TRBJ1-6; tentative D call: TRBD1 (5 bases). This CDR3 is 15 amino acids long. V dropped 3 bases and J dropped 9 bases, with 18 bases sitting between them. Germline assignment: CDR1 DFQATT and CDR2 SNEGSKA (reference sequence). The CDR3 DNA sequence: TGCAGTGCTAGCACAACAGGTGATCGTAGTTCACCCCTCCACTTT. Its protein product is CSASTTGDRSSPLHF.

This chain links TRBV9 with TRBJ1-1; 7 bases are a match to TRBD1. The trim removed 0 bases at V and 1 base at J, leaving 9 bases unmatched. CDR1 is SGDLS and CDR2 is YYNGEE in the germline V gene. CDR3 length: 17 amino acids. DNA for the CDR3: TGTGCCAGCAGCGTAGGGGCAGGGGGAGACGGGAACACTGAAGCTTTCTTT. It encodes CASSVGAGGDGNTEAFF. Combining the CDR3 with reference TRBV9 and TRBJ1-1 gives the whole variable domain DSGVTQTPKHLITATGQRVTLRCSPRSGDLSVYWYQQSLDQGLQFLIQYYNGEERAKGNILERFSAQQFPDLHSELNLSSLELGDSALYFCASSVGAGGDGNTEAFFGQGTRLTVV.

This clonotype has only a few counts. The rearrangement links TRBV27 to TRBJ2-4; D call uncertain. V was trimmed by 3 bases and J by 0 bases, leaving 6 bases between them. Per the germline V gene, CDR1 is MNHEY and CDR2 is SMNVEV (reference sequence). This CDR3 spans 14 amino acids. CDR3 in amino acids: CASSFSLAKNIQYF. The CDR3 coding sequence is TGTGCCAGCAGTTTTTCGTTAGCCAAAAACATTCAGTACTTC.

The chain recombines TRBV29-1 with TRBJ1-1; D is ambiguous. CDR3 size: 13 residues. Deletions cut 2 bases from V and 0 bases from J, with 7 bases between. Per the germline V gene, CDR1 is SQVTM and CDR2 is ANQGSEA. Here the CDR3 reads CSVEWLMNTEAFF. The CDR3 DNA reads TGCAGCGTTGAATGGTTAATGAACACTGAAGCTTTCTTT.

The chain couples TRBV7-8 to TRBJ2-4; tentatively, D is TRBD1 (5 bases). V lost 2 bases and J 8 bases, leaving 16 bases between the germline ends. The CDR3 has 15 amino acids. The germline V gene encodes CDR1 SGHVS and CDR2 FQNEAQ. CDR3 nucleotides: TGTGCCAGCAGCTTACTAGGGGCGTCCACAGACATTCAGTACTTC. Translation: CASSLLGASTDIQYF.

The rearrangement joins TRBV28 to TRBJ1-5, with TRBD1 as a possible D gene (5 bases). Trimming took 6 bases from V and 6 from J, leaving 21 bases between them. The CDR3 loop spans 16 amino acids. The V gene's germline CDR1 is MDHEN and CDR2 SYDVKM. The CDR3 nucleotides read TGTGCCAGCAGCCCCCTTTCGCAGGGATGGATTCAGCCCCAGCATTTT. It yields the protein CASSPLSQGWIQPQHF.

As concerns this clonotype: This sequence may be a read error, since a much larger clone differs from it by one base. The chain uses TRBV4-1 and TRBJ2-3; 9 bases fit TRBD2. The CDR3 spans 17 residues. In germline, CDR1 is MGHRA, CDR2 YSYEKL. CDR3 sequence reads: CASSQVGRGGGGDAQYF. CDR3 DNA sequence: TGCGCCAGCAGCCAAGTGGGTCGCGGGGGGGGCGGAGATGCGCAGTATTTT.

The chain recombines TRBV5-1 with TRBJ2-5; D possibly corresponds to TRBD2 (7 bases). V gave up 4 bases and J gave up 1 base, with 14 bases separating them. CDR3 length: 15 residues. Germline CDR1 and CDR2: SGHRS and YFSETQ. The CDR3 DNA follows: TGCGCCAGCAGCGGAGACGGGGGGCTCCAAGAGACCCAGTACTTC. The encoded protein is CASSGDGGLQETQYF.

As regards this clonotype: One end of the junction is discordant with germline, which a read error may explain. The CDR3 DNA is TGTGTCAGCAGTCCCCCTGGGGCTTCGAACACTGAAGCTTTCTTT. This encodes CVSSPPGASNTEAFF. This chain uses TRBV12-3 or TRBV12-4 with TRBJ1-1; possible D gene TRBD1, 5 bases. This CDR3 has 15 residues.

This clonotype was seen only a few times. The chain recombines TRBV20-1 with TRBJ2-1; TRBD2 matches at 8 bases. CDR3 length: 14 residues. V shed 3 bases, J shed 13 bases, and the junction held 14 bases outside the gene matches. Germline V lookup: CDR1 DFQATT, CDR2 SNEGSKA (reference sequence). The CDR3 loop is CSASVGAAGEEQFF. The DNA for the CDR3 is TGCAGTGCTAGCGTAGGGGCAGCGGGAGAGGAACAGTTCTTC.

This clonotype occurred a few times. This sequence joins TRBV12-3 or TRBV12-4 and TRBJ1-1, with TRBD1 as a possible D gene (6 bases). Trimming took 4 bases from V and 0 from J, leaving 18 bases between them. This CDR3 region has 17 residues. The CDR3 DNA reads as TGTGCCAGCAGTTCCTACAGGGAATTGGGGGTGAACACTGAAGCTTTCTTT. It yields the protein CASSSYRELGVNTEAFF.

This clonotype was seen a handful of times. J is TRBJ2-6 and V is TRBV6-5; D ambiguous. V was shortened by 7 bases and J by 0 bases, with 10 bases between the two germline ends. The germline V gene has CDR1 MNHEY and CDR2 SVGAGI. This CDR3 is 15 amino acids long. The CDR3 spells CASMRRFSGANVLTF. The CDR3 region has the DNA TGTGCCAGCATGAGACGTTTCTCTGGGGCCAACGTCCTGACTTTC.

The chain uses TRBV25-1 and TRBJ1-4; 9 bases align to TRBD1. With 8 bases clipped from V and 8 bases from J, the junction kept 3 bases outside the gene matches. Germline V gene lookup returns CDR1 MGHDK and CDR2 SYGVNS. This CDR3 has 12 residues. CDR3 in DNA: TGTGCCAGCGGTACAGGGGGCGAAAAACTGTTTTTT. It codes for CASGTGGEKLFF.

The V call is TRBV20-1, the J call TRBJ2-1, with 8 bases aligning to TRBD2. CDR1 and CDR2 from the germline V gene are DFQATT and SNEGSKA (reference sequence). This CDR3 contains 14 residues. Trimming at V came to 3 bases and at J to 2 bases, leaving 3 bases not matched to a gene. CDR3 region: CSASAGGPYNEQFF. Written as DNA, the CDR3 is TGCAGTGCTAGCGCGGGGGGCCCCTACAATGAGCAGTTCTTC.

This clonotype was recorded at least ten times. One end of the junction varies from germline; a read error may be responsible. For the CDR3, the DNA is TGCGCCAGCAGCCAAGGGGCAACTAATGAAAAACTGTTTTTT. This sequence encodes CASSQGATNEKLFF. The chain combines TRBV3-1 with TRBJ1-4, with a tentative D call TRBD1 (5 bases). This CDR3 is built from 14 residues. CDR1 is LGHDT, CDR2 YNNKEL, per germline (reference sequence).